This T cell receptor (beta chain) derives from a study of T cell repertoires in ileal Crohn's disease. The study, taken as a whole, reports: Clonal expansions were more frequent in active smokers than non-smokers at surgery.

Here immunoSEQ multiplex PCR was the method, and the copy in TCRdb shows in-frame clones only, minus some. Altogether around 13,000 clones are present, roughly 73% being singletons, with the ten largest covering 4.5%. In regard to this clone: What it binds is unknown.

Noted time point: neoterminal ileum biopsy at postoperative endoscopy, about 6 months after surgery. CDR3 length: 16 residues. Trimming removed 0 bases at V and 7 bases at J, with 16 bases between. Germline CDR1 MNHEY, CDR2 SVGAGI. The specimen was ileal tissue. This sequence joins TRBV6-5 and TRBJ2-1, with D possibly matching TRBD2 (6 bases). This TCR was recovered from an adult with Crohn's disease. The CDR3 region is CASSYSTASVSNEQFF. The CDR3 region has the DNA TGTGCCAGCAGTTACTCGACGGCTAGCGTCTCGAATGAGCAGTTCTTC.